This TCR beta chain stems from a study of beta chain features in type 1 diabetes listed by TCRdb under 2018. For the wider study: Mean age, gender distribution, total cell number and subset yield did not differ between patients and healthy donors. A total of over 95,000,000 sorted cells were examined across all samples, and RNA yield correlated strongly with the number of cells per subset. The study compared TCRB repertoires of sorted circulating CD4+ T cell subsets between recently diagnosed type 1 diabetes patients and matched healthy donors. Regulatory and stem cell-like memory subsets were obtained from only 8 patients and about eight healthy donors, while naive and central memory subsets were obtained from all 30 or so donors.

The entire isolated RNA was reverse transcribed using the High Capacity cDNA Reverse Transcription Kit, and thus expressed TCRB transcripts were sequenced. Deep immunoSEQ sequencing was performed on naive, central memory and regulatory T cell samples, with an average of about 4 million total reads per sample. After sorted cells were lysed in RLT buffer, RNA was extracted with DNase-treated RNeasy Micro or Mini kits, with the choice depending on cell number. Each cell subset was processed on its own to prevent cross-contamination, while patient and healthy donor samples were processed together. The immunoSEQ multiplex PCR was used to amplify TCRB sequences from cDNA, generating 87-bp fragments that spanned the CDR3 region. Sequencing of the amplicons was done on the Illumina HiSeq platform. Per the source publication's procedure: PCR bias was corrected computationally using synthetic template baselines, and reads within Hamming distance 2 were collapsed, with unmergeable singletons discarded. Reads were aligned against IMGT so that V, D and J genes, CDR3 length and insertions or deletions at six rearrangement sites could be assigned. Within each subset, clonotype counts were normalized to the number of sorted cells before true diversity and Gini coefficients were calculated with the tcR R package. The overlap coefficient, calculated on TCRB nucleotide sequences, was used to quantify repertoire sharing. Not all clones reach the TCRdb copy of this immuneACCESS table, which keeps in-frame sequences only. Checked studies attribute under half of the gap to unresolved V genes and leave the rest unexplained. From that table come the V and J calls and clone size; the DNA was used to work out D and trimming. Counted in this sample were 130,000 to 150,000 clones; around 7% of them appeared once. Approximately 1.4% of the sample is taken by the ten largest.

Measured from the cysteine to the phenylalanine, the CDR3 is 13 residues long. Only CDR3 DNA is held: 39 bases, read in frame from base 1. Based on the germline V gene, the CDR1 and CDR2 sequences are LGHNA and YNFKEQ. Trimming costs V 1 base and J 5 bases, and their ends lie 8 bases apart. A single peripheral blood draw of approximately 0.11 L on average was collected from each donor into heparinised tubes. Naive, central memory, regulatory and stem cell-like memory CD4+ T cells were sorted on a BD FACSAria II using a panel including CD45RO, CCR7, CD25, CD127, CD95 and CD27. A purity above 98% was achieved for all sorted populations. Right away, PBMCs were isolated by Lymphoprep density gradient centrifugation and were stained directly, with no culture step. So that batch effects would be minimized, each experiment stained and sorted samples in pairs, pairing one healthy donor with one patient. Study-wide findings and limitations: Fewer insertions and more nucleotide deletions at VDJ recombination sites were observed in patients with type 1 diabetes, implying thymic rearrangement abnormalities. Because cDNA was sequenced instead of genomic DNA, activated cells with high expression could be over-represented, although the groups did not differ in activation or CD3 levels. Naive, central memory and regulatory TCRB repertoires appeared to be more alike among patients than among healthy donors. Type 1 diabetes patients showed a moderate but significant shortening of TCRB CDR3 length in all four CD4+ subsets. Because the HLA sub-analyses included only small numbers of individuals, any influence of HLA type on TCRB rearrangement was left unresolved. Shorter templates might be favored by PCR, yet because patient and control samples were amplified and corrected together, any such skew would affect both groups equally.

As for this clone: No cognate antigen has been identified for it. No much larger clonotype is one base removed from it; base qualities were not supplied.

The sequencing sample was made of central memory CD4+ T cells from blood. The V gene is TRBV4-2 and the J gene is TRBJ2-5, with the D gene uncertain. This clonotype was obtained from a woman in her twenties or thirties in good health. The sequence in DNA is TGTGCCAGCAGCCAAGCCAGGAAGGAGACCCAGTACTTC. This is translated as CASSQARKETQYF.